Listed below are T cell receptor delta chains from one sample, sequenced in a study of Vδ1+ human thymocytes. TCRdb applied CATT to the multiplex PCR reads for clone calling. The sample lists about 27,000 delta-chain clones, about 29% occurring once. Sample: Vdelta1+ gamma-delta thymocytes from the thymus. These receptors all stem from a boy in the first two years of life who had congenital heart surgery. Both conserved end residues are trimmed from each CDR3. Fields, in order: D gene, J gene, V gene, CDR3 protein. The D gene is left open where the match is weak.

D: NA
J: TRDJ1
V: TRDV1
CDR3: ALGELLTFPRRNTDKLI

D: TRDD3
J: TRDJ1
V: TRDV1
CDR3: ALGTTTTGADTDKLI

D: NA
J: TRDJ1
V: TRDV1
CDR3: ALGVFPPRPGTDKLI

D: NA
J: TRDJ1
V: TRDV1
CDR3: ALGELAASPGDYDLMTDKLI

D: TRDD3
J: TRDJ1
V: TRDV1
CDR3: ALGGLGVHQYTDKLI

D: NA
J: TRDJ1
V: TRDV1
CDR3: ALGILPPTSTGDPRDTDKLI

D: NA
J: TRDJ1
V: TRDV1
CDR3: ALGEPEAPKPYGPTDKLI

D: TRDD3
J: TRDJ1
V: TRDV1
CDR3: ALGEHLVLGGIVSTDKLI

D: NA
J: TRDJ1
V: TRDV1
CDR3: ALGEPSGGGGRITVTDKLI

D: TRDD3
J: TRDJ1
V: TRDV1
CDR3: ALGKGTGGQYTDKLI

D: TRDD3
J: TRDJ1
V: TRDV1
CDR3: ALGELEPPNGGYEADKLI

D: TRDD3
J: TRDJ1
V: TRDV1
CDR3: ALGEPFAHWGKGHNLDKLI

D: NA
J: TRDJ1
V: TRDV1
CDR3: ALGDRGYTDKLI

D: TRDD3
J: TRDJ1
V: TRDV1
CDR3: ALGEPPLGDVKLI

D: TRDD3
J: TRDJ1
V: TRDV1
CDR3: ALGELGWDTWTDKLI

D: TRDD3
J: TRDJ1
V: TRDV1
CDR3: ALGEPPYRDWGDNKLI

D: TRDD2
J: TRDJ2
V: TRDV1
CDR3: ALGTLLLPTRRKVLVDTAPTAQLF

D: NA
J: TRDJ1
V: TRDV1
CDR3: ALGELGSGRSKLI

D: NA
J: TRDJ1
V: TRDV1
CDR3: ALGEGAGPLRTAPAADKLI

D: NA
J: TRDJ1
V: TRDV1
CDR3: ALGELRPFSVLRGLPSGTDKLI

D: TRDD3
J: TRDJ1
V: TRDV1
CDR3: ALGELSPLLGGSDKLI

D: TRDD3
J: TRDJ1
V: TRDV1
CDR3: ALPLGDTATDKLI

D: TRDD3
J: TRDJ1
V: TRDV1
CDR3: ALGEWVPGLGDKPGLYTDKLI

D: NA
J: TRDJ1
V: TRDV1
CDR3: ALGDVPKSTDKLI

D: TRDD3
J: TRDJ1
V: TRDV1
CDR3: ALGEGVSWGKTDKLI

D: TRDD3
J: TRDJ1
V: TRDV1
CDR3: ALGGHSGRSPAELGDLEVCTDKLI

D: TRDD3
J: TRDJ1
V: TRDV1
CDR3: ALGGGLPRLTGGYPTDKLI

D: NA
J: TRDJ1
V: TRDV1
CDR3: ALGELGKGPFPTPYLGILTDKLI

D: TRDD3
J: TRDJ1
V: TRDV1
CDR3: ALGELNRKDWGSETFSDKLI

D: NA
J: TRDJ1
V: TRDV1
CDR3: ALGVLRQGSRDKLI

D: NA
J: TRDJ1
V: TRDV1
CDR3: ALGERSRTGSRGECTDKLI

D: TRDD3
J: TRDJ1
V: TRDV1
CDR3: ALGEGGSLPPTSYWGSCSSTDKLI

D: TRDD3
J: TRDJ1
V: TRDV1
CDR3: ALGELRSGIRFTDKLI

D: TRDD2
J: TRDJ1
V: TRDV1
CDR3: ALGELSYGDYTDKLI

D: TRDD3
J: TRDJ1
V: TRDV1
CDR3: ALGECSYFWGIGKLI

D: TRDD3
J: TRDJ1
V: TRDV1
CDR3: ALGENPSGYWGIRNTDKLI

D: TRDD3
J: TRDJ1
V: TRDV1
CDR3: ALGELPFQYWGIRGTDKLI

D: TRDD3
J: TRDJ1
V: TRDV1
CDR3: ALGEEFGGGTTYTDKLI

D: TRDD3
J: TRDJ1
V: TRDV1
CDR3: ALCPKALTGGFTPYTDKPI

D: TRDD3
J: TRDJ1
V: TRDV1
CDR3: ALWERSYPSWGIPDKLI

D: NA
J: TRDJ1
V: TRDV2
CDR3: ACDTGRGPTGLTKHSHKLI

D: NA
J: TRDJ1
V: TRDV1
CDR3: ALGVPSVPPTQKLI

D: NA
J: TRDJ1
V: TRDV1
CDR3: ALGEPFIRKADKLI

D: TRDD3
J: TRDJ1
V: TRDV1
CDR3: ALGRVLRAGDVGTDKLI

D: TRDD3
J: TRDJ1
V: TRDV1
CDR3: ALGELEQGIQGRYTDKLI

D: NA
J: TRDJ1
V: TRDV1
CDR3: ALGDLRDWVHLRYTDKLI

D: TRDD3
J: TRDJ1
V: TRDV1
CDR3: ALGEGSPHGGLTYTDKLI

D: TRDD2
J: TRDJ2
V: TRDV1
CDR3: ALGVGPSYEDTLRGAQLF

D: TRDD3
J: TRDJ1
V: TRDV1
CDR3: ALGNLTPTGGYGWGPYTDKLI

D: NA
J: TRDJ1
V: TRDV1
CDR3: ALGERPLLGSKLI

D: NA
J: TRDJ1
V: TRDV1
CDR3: ALGELGGISTSGHSTDKLI

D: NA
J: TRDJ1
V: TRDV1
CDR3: APGEKTPPDRSGTDKLI

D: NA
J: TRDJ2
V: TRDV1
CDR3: ALGELESRARTAQLF

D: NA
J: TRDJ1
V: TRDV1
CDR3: ALGDGTGAARYTDKLI